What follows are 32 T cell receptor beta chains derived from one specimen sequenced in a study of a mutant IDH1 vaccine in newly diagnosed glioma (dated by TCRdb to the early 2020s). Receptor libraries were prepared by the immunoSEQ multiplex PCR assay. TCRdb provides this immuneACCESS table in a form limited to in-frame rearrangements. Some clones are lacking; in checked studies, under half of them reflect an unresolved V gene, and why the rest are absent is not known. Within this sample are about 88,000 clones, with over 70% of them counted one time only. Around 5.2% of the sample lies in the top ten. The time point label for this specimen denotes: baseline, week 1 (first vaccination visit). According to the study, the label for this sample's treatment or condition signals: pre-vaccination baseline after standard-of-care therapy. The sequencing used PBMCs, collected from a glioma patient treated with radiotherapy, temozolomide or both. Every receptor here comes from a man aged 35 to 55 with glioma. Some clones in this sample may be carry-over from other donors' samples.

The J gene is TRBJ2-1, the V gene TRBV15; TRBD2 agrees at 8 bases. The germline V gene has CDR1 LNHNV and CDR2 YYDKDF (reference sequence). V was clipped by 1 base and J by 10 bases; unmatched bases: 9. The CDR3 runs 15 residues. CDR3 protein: CATSRAGGAKSEQFF. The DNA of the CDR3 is TGTGCCACCAGCAGAGCCGGGGGGGCAAAGAGCGAGCAGTTCTTC.

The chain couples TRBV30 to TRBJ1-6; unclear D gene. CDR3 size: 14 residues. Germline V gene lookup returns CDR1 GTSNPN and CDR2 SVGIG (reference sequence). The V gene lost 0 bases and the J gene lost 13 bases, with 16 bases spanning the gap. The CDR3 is CAWSVVPPFGPLHF. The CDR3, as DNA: TGTGCCTGGAGTGTCGTGCCCCCGTTCGGGCCCCTCCACTTT.

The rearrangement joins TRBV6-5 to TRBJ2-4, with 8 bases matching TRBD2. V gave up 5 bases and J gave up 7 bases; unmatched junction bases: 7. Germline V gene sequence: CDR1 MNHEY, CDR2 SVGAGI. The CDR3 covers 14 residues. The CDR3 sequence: CASSPAQRGNIQYF. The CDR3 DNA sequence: TGTGCCAGCAGTCCTGCCCAGCGGGGGAACATTCAGTACTTC.

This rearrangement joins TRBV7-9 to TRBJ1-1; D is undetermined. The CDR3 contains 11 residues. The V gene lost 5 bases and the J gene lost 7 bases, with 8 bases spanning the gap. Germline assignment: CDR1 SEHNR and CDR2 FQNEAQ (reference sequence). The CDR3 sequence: CASSPQREAFF. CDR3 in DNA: TGTGCCAGCAGCCCGCAGCGTGAAGCTTTCTTT.

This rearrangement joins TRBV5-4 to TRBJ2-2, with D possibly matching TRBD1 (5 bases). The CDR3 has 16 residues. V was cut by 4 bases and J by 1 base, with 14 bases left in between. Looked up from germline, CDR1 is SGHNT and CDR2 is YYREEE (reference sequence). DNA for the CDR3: TGTGCCAGCAGCCCCCTGGGGCCTGGGAACACCGGGGAGCTGTTTTTT. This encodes CASSPLGPGNTGELFF. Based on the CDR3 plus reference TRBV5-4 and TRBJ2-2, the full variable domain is ETGVTQSPTHLIKTRGQQVTLRCSSQSGHNTVSWYQQALGQGPQFIFQYYREEENGRGNFPPRFSGLQFPNYSSELNVNALELDDSALYLCASSPLGPGNTGELFFGEGSRLTVL.

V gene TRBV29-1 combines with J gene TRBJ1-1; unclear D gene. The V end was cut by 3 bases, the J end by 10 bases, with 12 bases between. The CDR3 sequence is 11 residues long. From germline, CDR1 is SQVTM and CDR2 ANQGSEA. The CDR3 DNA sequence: TGCAGCGTTGATAGTGGCCCAGCAGCTTTCTTT. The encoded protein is CSVDSGPAAFF. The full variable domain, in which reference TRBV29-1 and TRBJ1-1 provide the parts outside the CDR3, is SAVISQKPSRDICQRGTSLTIQCQVDSQVTMMFWYRQQPGQSLTLIATANQGSEATYESGFVIDKFPISRPNLTFSTLTVSNMSPEDSSIYLCSVDSGPAAFFGQGTRLTVV.

In nucleotides, the CDR3 is TGTGCCAGCAGCTCTTACGGGGGAACAGATACGCAGTATTTT. Residues: CASSSYGGTDTQYF. The gene calls are TRBV7-9 and TRBJ2-3, with D possibly being TRBD2 (6 bases). Germline V gene lookup returns CDR1 SEHNR and CDR2 FQNEAQ (reference sequence). Deletions cut 4 bases from V and 3 bases from J, with 11 bases between. The length of the CDR3 is 14 residues. Full variable domain (remainder filled in from reference TRBV7-9 and TRBJ2-3): DTGVSQNPRHKITKRGQNVTFRCDPISEHNRLYWYRQTLGQGPEFLTYFQNEAQLEKSRLLSDRFSAERPKGSFSTLEIQRTEQGDSAMYLCASSSYGGTDTQYFGPGTRLTVL.

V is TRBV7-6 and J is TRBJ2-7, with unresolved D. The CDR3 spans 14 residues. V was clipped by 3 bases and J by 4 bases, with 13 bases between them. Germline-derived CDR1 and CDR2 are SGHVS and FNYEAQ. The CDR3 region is CASSFGDGSYEQYF. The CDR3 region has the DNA TGTGCCAGCAGCTTCGGTGATGGGTCTTACGAGCAGTACTTC.

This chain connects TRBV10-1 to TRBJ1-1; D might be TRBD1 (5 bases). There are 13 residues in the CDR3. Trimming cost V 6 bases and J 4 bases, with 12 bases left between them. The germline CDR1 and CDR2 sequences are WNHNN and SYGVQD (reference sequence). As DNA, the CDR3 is TGCGCCAGCAGGGACGGGACCTCCACTGAAGCTTTCTTT. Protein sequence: CASRDGTSTEAFF.

The CDR3 DNA is TGTGCCAGCAGTTATAGGGACGGTTCCTACGAGCAGTACTTC. It yields the protein CASSYRDGSYEQYF. This chain uses TRBV6-5 with TRBJ2-7, with D perhaps TRBD1 or TRBD2 (5 bases each). Germline V gene data show CDR1 as MNHEY and CDR2 as SVGAGI. Deletions cut 3 bases from V and 1 base from J, with 10 bases between. This CDR3 region has 14 residues.

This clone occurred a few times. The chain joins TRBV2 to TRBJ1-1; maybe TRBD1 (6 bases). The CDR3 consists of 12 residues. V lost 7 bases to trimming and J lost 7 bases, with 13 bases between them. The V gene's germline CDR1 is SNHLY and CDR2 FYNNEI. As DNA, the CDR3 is TGTGCCAGCACCCCGACAGGTCATGAAGCTTTCTTT. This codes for CASTPTGHEAFF.

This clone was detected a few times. The CDR3: CASSRGTAYGYTF. CDR3 DNA: TGTGCCAGCAGCAGAGGGACAGCCTATGGCTACACCTTC. This sequence joins TRBV7-9 and TRBJ1-2; 7 bases align to TRBD1. Germline CDR1 is SEHNR and CDR2 is FQNEAQ (reference sequence). Losses at the gene ends were 5 bases for V and 4 bases for J; bases not matched to a gene: 4. This CDR3 has 13 residues.

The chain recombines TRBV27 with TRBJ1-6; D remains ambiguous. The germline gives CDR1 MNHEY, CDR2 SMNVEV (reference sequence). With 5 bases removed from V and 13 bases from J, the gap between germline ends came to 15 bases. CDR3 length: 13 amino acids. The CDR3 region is CASSGSLGGPLHF. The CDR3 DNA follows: TGTGCCAGCAGTGGGTCCTTGGGTGGGCCCCTCCACTTT.

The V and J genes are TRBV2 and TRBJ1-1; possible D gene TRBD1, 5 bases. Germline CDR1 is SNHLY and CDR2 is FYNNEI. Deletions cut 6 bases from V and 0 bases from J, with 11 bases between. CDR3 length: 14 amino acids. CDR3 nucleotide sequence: TGTGCCAGCAGCTTCAGGGCCATGAACACTGAAGCTTTCTTT. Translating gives CASSFRAMNTEAFF.

CDR3 in amino acids: CAWGPPGWGSRVDNEKLFF. The CDR3 DNA reads TGTGCCTGGGGTCCGCCCGGTTGGGGCAGCCGGGTCGACAATGAAAAACTGTTTTTT. The chain combines TRBV30 with TRBJ1-4, with D perhaps matching TRBD1 (5 bases). Deletions cut 5 bases from V and 5 bases from J, with 30 bases between. The CDR3 covers 19 residues. Germline CDR1 is GTSNPN and CDR2 is SVGIG (reference sequence).

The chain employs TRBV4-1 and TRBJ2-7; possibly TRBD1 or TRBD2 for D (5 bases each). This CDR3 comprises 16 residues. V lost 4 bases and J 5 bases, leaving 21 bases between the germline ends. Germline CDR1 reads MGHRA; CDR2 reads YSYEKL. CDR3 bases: TGCGCCAGCAGCCTCCATCACGGGGCTTCTCTAGACGAGCAGTACTTC. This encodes CASSLHHGASLDEQYF.

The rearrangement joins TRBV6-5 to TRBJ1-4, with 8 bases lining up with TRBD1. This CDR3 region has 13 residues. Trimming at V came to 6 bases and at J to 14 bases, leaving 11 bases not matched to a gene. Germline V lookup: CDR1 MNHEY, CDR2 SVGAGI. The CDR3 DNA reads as TGTGCCAGCAGACGTCCCGGGACAGGATTGCTGTTTTTT. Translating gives CASRRPGTGLLFF.

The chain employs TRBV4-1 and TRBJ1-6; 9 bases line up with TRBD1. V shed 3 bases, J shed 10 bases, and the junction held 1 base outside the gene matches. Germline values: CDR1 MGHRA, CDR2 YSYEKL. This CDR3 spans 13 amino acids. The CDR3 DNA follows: TGCGCCAGCAGCCAGGGACAGGGCTCACCCCTCCACTTT. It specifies CASSQGQGSPLHF.

CDR3 DNA: TGTGCCAGTCTTGTCTCCGGGACAGGGGGTTTGGTTTATGGCTACACCTTC. Its protein product is CASLVSGTGGLVYGYTF. The chain couples TRBV2 to TRBJ1-2; TRBD1 matches 11 bases. The germline gives CDR1 SNHLY, CDR2 FYNNEI. V dropped 9 bases and J dropped 5; count of bases not matched to a gene: 17. CDR3 size: 17 residues.

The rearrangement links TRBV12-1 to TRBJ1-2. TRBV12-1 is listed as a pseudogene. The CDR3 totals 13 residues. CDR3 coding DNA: TGTGCCAGCAGCTCCAACCGGGGGGATGGCTACACCTTC. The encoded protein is CASSSNRGDGYTF.

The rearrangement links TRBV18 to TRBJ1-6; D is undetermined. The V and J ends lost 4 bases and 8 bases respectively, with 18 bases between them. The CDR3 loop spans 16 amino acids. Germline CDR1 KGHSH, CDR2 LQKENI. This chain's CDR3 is CASSRSRNLGDSPLHF. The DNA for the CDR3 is TGTGCCAGCTCACGTTCCCGTAATCTCGGGGATTCACCCCTCCACTTT. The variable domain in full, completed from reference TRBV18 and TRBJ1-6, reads NAGVMQNPRHLVRRRGQEARLRCSPMKGHSHVYWYRQLPEEGLKFMVYLQKENIIDESGMPKERFSAEFPKEGPSILRIQQVVRGDSAAYFCASSRSRNLGDSPLHFGNGTRLTVT.

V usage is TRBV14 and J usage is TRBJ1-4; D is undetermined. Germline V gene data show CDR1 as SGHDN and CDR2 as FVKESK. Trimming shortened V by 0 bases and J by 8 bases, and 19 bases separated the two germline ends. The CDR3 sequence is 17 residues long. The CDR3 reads CASSQDLGRLRKEKLFF. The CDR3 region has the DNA TGTGCCAGCAGCCAAGATCTAGGGAGGCTCCGGAAAGAAAAACTGTTTTTT.

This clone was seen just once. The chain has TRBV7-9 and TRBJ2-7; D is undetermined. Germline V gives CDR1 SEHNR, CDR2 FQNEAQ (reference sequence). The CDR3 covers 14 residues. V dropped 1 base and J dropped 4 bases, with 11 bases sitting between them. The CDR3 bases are TGTGCCAGCAGCTTAGTCGGAGAACTGTACGAGCAGTACTTC. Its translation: CASSLVGELYEQYF.

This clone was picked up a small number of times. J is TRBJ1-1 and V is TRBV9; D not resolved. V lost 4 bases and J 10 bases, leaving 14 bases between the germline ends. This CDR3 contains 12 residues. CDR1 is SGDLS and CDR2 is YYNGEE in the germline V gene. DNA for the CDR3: TGTGCCAGCAGCCGAGGGAAGCCCCCAGCTTTCTTT. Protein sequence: CASSRGKPPAFF.

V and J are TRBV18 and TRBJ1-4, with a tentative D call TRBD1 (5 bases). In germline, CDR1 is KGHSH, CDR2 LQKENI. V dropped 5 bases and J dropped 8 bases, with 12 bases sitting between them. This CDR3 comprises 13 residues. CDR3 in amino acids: CASSGGTPEKLFF. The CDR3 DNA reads TGTGCCAGCTCAGGGGGGACCCCGGAAAAACTGTTTTTT.

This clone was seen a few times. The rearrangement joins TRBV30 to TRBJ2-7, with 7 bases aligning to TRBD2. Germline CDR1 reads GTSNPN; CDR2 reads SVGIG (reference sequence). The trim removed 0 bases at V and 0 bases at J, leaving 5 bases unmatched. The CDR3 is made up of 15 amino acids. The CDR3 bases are TGTGCCTGGAGTGTACGTGGGAGGGGCTCCTACGAGCAGTACTTC. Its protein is CAWSVRGRGSYEQYF. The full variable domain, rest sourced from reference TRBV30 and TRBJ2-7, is SQTIHQWPATLVQPVGSPLSLECTVEGTSNPNLYWYRQAAGRGLQLLFYSVGIGQISSEVPQNLSASRPQDRQFILSSKKLLLSDSGFYLCAWSVRGRGSYEQYFGPGTRLTVT.

The CDR3 region has the DNA TGCGCCAGCAGCCTTACGATTTCAGGGGCGAATGAGCAGTTCTTC. Translated, it gives CASSLTISGANEQFF. This sequence joins TRBV5-1 and TRBJ2-1; D is perhaps TRBD1 (6 bases). The CDR3 runs 15 residues. The ends were cut back, 4 bases at V and 7 bases at J, with 18 bases in the middle. The germline V gene has CDR1 SGHRS and CDR2 YFSETQ. Full variable domain (rest looked up from reference TRBV5-1 and TRBJ2-1): KAGVTQTPRYLIKTRGQQVTLSCSPISGHRSVSWYQQTPGQGLQFLFEYFSETQRNKGNFPGRFSGRQFSNSRSEMNVSTLELGDSALYLCASSLTISGANEQFFGPGTRLTVL.

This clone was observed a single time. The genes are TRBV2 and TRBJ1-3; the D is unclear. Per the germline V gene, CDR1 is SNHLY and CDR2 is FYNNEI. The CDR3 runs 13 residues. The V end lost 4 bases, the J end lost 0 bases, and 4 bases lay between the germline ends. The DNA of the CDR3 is TGTGCCAGCAGTGCTGGCTCTGGAAACACCATATATTTT. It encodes CASSAGSGNTIYF.

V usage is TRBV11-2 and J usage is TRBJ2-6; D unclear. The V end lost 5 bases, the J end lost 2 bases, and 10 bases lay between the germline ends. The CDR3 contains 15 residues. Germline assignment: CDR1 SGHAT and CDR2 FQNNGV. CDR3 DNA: TGTGCCAGCAGCCCATCAAGGGCTGGGGCCAACGTCCTGACTTTC. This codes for CASSPSRAGANVLTF.

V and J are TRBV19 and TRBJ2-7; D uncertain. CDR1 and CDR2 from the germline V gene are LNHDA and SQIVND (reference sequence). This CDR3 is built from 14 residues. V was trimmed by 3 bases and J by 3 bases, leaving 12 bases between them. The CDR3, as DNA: TGTGCCAGTAGTATGTATGGAAGGAGCTACGAGCAGTACTTC. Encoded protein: CASSMYGRSYEQYF.

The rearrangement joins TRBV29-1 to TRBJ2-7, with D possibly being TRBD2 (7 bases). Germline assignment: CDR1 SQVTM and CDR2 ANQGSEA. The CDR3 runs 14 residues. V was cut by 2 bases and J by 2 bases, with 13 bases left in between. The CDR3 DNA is TGCAGCGTTGAATCGGGGGGCCTTCCCTACGAGCAGTACTTC. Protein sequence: CSVESGGLPYEQYF.

CDR3 amino acids: CASSELTGDEQFF. For the CDR3, the DNA is TGTGCCAGCAGTGAATTGACGGGGGATGAGCAGTTCTTC. V gene TRBV2 combines with J gene TRBJ2-1; TRBD2 is a possible D gene (6 bases). Germline lookup yields CDR1 SNHLY and CDR2 FYNNEI. Trimming took off 2 bases at V and 8 bases at J, with 10 bases between the two ends. The CDR3 spans 13 residues.